A single sample gave rise to the 10 T cell receptor beta chains below, sequenced in a study of blood T cell repertoires in COVID-19. Here immunoSEQ multiplex PCR was the method, and the copy in TCRdb shows in-frame clones only, minus some. The profile covers a few hundred thousand clones, with about 85% appearing a single time and roughly 2.8% taken by the ten largest. The specimen sequenced was peripheral blood. The receptors originated from a man in his fifties or sixties who had recovered from COVID-19.

The chain employs TRBV5-1 and TRBJ1-6, with 7 nucleotides matching TRBD1. V lost 3 bases to trimming and J lost 7 bases; unmatched junction nucleotides: 7. The CDR3 consists of 15 residues. Per germline, CDR1 SGHRS and CDR2 YFSETQ. The CDR3: CASSWTGLRNSPLHF. The CDR3 nucleotides read TGCGCCAGCAGCTGGACAGGTTTGAGGAATTCACCCCTCCACTTT. The entire variable domain, with the rest obtained from reference TRBV5-1 and TRBJ1-6, is as follows: KAGVTQTPRYLIKTRGQQVTLSCSPISGHRSVSWYQQTPGQGLQFLFEYFSETQRNKGNFPGRFSGRQFSNSRSEMNVSTLELGDSALYLCASSWTGLRNSPLHFGNGTRLTVT.

The gene calls are TRBV24-1 and TRBJ2-3; TRBD2 matches 7 bases. The junction had 13 bases not matched to a gene; V was cut back by 5 bases and J by 6 bases. The CDR3 length is 16 residues. Germline V gene sequence: CDR1 KGHDR, CDR2 SFDVKD. The CDR3 bases are TGTGCCACCAGTGGATCGGCGGGAGTTGGTAGGGATACGCAGTATTTT. As protein: CATSGSAGVGRDTQYF.

The rearrangement links TRBV4-1 to TRBJ1-5; TRBD1 matches at 8 bases. Unmatched junction bases numbered 3, after V lost 0 bases and J lost 2 bases. This CDR3 has 16 residues. Germline CDR1 MGHRA, CDR2 YSYEKL. This CDR3 reads CASSQEDRGGNQPQHF. In DNA, the CDR3 is TGCGCCAGCAGCCAAGAAGACAGGGGTGGCAATCAGCCCCAGCATTTT.

This clone turned up a few times. The V gene is TRBV5-4, the J gene TRBJ2-2, with D perhaps TRBD2 (5 bases). Trimming removed 0 bases from V and 2 bases from J, with 11 bases in between. CDR3 length: 16 amino acids. Germline V gene lookup returns CDR1 SGHNT and CDR2 YYREEE (reference sequence). The CDR3 bases are TGTGCCAGCAGCTTGGAGGTAGCGTTAAACACCGGGGAGCTGTTTTTT. Protein product: CASSLEVALNTGELFF. The whole variable domain, remainder taken from reference TRBV5-4 and TRBJ2-2, is ETGVTQSPTHLIKTRGQQVTLRCSSQSGHNTVSWYQQALGQGPQFIFQYYREEENGRGNFPPRFSGLQFPNYSSELNVNALELDDSALYLCASSLEVALNTGELFFGEGSRLTVL.

The chain employs TRBV30 and TRBJ1-5; 10 bases match TRBD1. V trimming: 4 bases; J trimming: 2 bases; junction bases outside the gene matches: 5. In germline, CDR1 is GTSNPN, CDR2 SVGIG (reference sequence). The CDR3 covers 15 residues. The CDR3 DNA reads TGTGCCTGGACCCGGGACAGGGGCGGCAATCAGCCCCAGCATTTT. Its protein is CAWTRDRGGNQPQHF.

V is TRBV28 and J is TRBJ1-5, with TRBD1 as a possible D gene (6 bases). There are 13 residues in the CDR3. Trimming took off 6 bases at V and 5 bases at J, with 11 bases between the two ends. Germline V lookup: CDR1 MDHEN, CDR2 SYDVKM. CDR3 amino acids: CASRLQGHQPQHF. Here the CDR3 DNA reads TGTGCCAGCAGGTTACAGGGTCATCAGCCCCAGCATTTT.

In its sample, this clone was seen once. The J gene is TRBJ2-5, the V gene TRBV9; 7 positions agree with TRBD2. Unmatched junction bases numbered 7, after V lost 0 bases and J lost 5 bases. Looked up from germline, CDR1 is SGDLS and CDR2 is YYNGEE. This CDR3 comprises 15 residues. Written as DNA, the CDR3 is TGTGCCAGCAGCGTAGACACCGGGACTATGGAGACCCAGTACTTC. Protein sequence: CASSVDTGTMETQYF. The full variable domain, completed using reference TRBV9 and TRBJ2-5, is DSGVTQTPKHLITATGQRVTLRCSPRSGDLSVYWYQQSLDQGLQFLIQYYNGEERAKGNILERFSAQQFPDLHSELNLSSLELGDSALYFCASSVDTGTMETQYFGPGTRLLVL.

The V and J genes are TRBV6-4 and TRBJ2-1; tentatively, D is TRBD2 (6 bases). V lost 2 bases and J 1 base, leaving 12 bases between the germline ends. Germline V CDR1 and CDR2: MRHNA, SNTAGT. There are 16 residues in the CDR3. The CDR3 DNA is TGTGCCAGCAGTGACAAGGCGGGGAATTCCTACAATGAGCAGTTCTTC. Protein: CASSDKAGNSYNEQFF.

This clone was seen more than once but under ten times. The V and J genes are TRBV7-9 and TRBJ2-1; D might be TRBD1 (6 bases). V gave up 3 bases and J gave up 7 bases, with 19 bases separating them. In germline, CDR1 is SEHNR, CDR2 FQNEAQ (reference sequence). The CDR3 runs to 16 residues. CDR3 nucleotides: TGTGCCAGCAGCTTCACAGGGCCCCAGGGTTTAAATGAGCAGTTCTTC. Translation gives CASSFTGPQGLNEQFF.

The CDR3 is CASSGRANAGELFF. For the CDR3, the DNA is TGTGCCAGTAGCGGGAGGGCCAACGCCGGGGAGCTGTTTTTT. This rearrangement joins TRBV3-1 (or the pseudogene TRBV3-2) to TRBJ2-2, with TRBD2 matching 11 bases. The CDR3 runs to 14 residues. Unmatched junction bases numbered 6, after V lost 9 bases and J lost 6 bases. The germline CDR1 and CDR2 sequences are LGHDT and YNNKEL (reference sequence).